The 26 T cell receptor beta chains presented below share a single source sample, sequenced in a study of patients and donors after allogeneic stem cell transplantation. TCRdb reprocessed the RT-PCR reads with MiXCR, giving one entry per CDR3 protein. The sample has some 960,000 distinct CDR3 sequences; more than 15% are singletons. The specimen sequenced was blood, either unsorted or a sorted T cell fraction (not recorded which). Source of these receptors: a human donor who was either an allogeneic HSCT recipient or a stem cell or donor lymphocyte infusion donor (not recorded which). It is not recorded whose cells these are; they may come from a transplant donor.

CDR3 residues: CASSQDAGRQRDSPLHF. As DNA, the CDR3 is TGTGCCAGCAGCCAAGATGCAGGGAGACAAAGGGATTCACCCCTCCACTTT. This chain uses TRBV4-2 with TRBJ1-6; tentatively, D is TRBD1 (5 bases). CDR1 LGHNA and CDR2 YNFKEQ come from the germline V gene. The CDR3 is 17 residues long. The V end was cut by 0 bases, the J end by 8 bases, with 17 bases between.

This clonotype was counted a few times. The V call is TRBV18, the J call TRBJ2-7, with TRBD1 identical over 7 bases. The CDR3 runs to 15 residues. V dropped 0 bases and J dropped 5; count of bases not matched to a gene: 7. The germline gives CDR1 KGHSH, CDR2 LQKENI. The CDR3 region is CASSPPDRPVDEQYF. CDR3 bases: TGTGCCAGCTCACCACCGGACAGGCCAGTGGACGAGCAGTACTTC. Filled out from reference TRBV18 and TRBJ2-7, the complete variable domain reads NAGVMQNPRHLVRRRGQEARLRCSPMKGHSHVYWYRQLPEEGLKFMVYLQKENIIDESGMPKERFSAEFPKEGPSILRIQQVVRGDSAAYFCASSPPDRPVDEQYFGPGTRLTVT.

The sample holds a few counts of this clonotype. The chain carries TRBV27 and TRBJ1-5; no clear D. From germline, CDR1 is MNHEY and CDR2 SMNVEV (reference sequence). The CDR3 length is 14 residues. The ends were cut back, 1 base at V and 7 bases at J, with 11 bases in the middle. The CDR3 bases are TGTGCCAGCAGTTTATACTGGGGTGAACAGCCCCAGCATTTT. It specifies CASSLYWGEQPQHF.

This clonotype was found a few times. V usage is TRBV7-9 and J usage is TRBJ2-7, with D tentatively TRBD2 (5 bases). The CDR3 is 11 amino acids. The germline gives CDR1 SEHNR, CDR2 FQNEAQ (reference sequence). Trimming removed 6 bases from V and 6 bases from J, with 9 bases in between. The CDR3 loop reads CASRSGGEQYF. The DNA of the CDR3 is TGTGCCAGCAGAAGCGGTGGCGAGCAGTACTTC.

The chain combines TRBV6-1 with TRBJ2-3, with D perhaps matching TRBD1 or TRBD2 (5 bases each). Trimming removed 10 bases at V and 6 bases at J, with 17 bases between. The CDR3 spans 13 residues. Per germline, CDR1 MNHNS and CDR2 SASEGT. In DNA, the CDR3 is TGTGCCACCCGGGACGTTCACGAGGATACGCAGTATTTT. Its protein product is CATRDVHEDTQYF.

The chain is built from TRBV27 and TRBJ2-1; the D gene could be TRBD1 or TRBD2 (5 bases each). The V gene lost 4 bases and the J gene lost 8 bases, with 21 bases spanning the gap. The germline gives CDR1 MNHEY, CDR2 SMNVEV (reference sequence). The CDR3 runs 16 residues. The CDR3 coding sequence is TGTGCCAGCAGTTCATGGGACGGCCCGGGGAACGATGAGCAGTTCTTC. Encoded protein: CASSSWDGPGNDEQFF.

CDR3 nucleotide sequence: TGTGCCAGCAGCCCGCGACAGGGTGGGTCTTACTCTGGGGCCAACGTCCTGACTTTC. Its translation: CASSPRQGGSYSGANVLTF. The V and J genes are TRBV7-8 and TRBJ2-6; 7 positions match TRBD1. The CDR3 covers 19 residues. Germline-derived CDR1 and CDR2 are SGHVS and FQNEAQ. Unmatched junction bases numbered 13, after V lost 5 bases and J lost 0 bases.

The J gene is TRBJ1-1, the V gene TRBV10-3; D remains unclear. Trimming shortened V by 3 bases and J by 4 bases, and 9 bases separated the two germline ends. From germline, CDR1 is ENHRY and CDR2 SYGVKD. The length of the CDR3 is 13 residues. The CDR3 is CAISDNSITEAFF. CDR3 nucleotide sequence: TGTGCCATCAGTGATAACAGTATCACTGAAGCTTTCTTT.

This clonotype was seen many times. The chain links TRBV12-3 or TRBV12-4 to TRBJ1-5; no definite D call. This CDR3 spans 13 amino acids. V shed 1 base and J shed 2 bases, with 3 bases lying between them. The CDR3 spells CASSLERNQPQHF. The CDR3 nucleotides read TGTGCCAGCAGTTTAGAACGCAATCAGCCCCAGCATTTT.

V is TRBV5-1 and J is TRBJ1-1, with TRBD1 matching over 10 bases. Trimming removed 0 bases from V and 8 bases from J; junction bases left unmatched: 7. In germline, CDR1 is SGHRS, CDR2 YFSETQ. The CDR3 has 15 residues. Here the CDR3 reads CASSLVGTGVSEAFF. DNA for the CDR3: TGCGCCAGCAGCTTGGTGGGGACAGGGGTCTCCGAAGCTTTCTTT.

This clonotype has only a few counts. The chain's CDR3 is CSARMVWGAGNTIYF. CDR3 DNA sequence: TGCAGTGCTAGAATGGTGTGGGGGGCTGGAAACACCATATATTTT. The V gene is TRBV20-1, the J gene TRBJ1-3, with D tentatively TRBD1 (5 bases). The CDR3 is 15 amino acids. In germline, CDR1 is DFQATT, CDR2 SNEGSKA (reference sequence). Deletions cut 2 bases from V and 2 bases from J, with 13 bases between.

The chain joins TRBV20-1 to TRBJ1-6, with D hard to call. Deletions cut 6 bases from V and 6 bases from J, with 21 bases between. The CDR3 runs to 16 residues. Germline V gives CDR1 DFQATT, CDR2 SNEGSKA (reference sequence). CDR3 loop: CSAPPLGLHRNSPLHF. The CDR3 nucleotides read TGCAGTGCCCCGCCGCTTGGGTTACACCGTAATTCACCCCTCCACTTT.

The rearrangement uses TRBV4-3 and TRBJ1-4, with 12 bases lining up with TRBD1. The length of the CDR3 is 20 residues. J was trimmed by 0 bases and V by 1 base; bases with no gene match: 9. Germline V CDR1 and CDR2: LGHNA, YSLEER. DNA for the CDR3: TGCGCCAGCAGCCAAGGCCGGGACAGGGGGCCGCTAGCAACTAATGAAAAACTGTTTTTT. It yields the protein CASSQGRDRGPLATNEKLFF.

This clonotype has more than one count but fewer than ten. The CDR3: CASSPLSGGTRTDTQYF. In nucleotides, the CDR3 is TGTGCCAGCAGCCCGTTGTCCGGGGGCACCCGCACAGATACGCAGTATTTT. The gene calls are TRBV3-1 and TRBJ2-3; D tentatively reads TRBD1 or TRBD2 (6 bases each). The V gene's germline CDR1 is LGHDT and CDR2 YNNKEL (reference sequence). The germline V and J ends were trimmed by 4 bases and 1 base, with 18 bases remaining between them. This CDR3 region has 17 residues.

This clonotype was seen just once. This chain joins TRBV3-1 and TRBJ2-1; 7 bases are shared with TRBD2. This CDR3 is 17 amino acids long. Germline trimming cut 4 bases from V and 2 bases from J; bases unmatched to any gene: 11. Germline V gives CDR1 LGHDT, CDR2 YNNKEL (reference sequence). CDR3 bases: TGTGCCAGCAGCCCTGGAGCGGGGCTACCGCCCTACAATGAGCAGTTCTTC. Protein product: CASSPGAGLPPYNEQFF.

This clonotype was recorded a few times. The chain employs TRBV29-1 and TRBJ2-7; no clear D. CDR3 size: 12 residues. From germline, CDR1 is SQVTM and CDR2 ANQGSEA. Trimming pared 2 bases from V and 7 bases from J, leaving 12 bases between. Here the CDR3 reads CSVENQSPEQYF. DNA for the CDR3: TGCAGCGTTGAAAATCAATCTCCTGAGCAGTACTTC.

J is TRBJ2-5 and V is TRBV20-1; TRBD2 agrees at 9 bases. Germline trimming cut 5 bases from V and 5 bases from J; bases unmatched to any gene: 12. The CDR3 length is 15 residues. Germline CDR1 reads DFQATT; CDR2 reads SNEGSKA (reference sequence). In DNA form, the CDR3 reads TGCAGTGCTCGCGGGGGGGCCTATTCGCGGGAGACCCAGTACTTC. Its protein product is CSARGGAYSRETQYF.

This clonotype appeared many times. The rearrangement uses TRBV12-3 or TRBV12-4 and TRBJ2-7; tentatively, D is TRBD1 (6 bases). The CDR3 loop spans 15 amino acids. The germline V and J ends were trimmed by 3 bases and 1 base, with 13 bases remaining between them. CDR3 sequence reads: CASSLWDKQSYEQYF. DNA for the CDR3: TGTGCCAGCAGTTTGTGGGACAAACAATCCTACGAGCAGTACTTC.

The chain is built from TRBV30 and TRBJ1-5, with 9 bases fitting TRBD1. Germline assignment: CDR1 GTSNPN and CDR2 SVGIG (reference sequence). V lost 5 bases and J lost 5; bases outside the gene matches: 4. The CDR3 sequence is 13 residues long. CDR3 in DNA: TGTGCCTGGGATGGACAGGGGCATCAGCCCCAGCATTTT. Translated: CAWDGQGHQPQHF.

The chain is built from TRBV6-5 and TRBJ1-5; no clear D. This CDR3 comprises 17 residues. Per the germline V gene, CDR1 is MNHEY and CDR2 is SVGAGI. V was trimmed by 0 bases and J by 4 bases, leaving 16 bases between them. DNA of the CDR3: TGTGCCAGCAGTTACTCGAAAACGAGGTTCTGGAATCAGCCCCAGCATTTT. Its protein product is CASSYSKTRFWNQPQHF.

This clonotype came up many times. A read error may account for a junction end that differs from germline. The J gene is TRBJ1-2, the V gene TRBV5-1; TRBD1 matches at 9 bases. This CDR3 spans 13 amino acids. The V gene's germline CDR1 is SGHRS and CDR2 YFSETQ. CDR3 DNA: TGTGCCAGCAGCTTACAGGGGGCGCGAGGCTACACCTTC. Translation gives CASSLQGARGYTF.

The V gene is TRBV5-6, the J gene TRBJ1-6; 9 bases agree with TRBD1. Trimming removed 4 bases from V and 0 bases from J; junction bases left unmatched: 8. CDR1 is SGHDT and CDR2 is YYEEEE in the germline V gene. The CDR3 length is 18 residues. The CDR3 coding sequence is TGTGCCAGCAGCGCCGGACAGGGGCCTTTCTCCTATAATTCACCCCTCCACTTT. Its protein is CASSAGQGPFSYNSPLHF.

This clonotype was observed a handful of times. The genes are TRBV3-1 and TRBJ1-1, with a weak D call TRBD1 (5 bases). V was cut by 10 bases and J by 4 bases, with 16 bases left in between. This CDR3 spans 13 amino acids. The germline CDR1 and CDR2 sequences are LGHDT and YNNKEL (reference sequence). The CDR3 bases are TGTGCCACAGCGCGGGGCGCGGGCACTGAAGCTTTCTTT. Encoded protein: CATARGAGTEAFF.

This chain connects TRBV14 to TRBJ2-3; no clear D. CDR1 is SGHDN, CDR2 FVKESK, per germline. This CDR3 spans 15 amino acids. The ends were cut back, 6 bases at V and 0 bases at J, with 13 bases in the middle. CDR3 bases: TGTGCCAGCAGGAGGACCATTGGGAGCACAGATACGCAGTATTTT. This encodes CASRRTIGSTDTQYF. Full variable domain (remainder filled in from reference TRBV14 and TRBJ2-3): EAGVTQFPSHSVIEKGQTVTLRCDPISGHDNLYWYRRVMGKEIKFLLHFVKESKQDESGMPNNRFLAERTGGTYSTLKVQPAELEDSGVYFCASRRTIGSTDTQYFGPGTRLTVL.

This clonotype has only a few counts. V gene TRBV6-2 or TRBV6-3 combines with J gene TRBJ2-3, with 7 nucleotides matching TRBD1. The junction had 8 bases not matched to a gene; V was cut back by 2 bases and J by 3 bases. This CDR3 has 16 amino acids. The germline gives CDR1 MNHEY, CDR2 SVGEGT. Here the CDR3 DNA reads TGTGCCAGCAGTTACGTGCAGGGGGTTCGTACAGATACGCAGTATTTT. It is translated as CASSYVQGVRTDTQYF.

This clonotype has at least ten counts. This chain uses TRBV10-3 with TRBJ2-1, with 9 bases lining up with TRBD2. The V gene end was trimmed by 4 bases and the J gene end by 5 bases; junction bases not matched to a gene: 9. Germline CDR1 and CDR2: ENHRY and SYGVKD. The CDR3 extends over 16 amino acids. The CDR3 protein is CAISAWTSAGHNEQFF. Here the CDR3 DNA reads TGTGCCATCAGTGCCTGGACTAGCGCCGGCCACAATGAGCAGTTCTTC.